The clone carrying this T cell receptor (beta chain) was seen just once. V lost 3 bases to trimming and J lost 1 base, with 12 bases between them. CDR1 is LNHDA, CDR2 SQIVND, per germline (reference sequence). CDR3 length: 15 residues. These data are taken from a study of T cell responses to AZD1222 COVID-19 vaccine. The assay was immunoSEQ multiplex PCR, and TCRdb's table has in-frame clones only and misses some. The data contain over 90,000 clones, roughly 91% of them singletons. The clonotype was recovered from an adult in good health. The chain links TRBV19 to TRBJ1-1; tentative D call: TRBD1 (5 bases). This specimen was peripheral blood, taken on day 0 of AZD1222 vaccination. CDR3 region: CASSISPQGNTEAFF. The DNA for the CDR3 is TGTGCCAGTAGTATTTCTCCCCAGGGGAACACTGAAGCTTTCTTT.